This T cell receptor beta chain came from a study of CXCR3-negative and CXCR3-positive naive CD8 T cells. Overall study: Per library, roughly 1.4 +/- 0.3 million reads; approximately 150 million TRB reads overall.

General study points: In CXCR3-positive naive cells, the TRB CDR3s were more hydrophobic than in CXCR3-negative naive cells.

Germline V gives CDR1 SNHLY, CDR2 FYNNEI. The CDR3 has 15 amino acids. The libraries of TRB cDNA were prepared using 5' RACE with UMI labels. TCRdb re-called the 5' RACE reads, yielding one record per CDR3 amino acid sequence without DNA. This sample's table has about 86,000 distinct CDR3 sequences. CD8+ T cell subsets were each sorted in triplicate, over 250,000 cells apiece. Points on this clonotype: Its antigen is unidentified.

The TCR comes from a human donor in good health. Some clones in this sample may be carry-over from other donors' samples. V is TRBV2 and J is TRBJ2-7; TCRdb returns TRBD1, unconfirmable since there is no DNA. Source material: naive CXCR3+ CD8+ T cells from blood. Subset reported: CD45RO-CCR7+CD27+CD95- naive CD8+ T cells expressing CXCR3 (TNR3+). The CDR3 sequence is CASSEDRGQNYEQYF. The full variable domain, its missing parts supplied by reference TRBV2 and TRBJ2-7, is EPEVTQTPSHQVTQMGQEVILRCVPISNHLYFYWYRQILGQKVEFLVSFYNNEISEKSEIFDDQFSVERPDGSNFTLKIRSTKLEDSAMYFCASSEDRGQNYEQYFGPGTRLTVT.